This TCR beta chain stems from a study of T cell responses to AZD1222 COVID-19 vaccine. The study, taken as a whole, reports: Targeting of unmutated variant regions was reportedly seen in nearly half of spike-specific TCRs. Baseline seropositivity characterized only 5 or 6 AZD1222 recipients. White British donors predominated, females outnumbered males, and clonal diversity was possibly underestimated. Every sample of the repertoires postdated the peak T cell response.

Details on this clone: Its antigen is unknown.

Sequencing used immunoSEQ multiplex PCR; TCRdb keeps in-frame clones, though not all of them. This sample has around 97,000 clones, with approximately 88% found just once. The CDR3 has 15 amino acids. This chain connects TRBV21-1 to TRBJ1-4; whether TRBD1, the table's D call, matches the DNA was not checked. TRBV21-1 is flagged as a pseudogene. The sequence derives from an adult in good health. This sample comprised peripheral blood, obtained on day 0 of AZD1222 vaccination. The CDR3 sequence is CASSIQGASGEKLFF. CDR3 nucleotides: TGTGCCAGCAGCATCCAGGGGGCGAGCGGTGAAAAACTGTTTTTT.